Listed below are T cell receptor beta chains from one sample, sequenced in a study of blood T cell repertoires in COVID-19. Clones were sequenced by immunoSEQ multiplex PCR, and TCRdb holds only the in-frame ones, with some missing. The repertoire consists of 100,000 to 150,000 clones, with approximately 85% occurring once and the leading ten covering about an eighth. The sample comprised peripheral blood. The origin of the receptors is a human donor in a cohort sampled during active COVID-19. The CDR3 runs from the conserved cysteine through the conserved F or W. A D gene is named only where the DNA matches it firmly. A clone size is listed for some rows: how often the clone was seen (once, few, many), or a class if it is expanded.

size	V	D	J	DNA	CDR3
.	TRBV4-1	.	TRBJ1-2	TGCGCCAGCAGCCTACAGGGATACTATGGCTACACCTTC	CASSLQGYYGYTF
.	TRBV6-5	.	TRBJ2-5	TGTGCCAGCAGTATGGGGGACTACCAAGAGACCCAGTACTTC	CASSMGDYQETQYF
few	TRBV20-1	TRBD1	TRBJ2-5	TGCAGTGCTAGTGTATTTGGACAGGCTCAAGAGACCCAGTACTTC	CSASVFGQAQETQYF
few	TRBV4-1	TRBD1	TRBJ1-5	TGCGCCAGCAGCCAGGGTCGACAGGGGAGGGCAAGCAATCAGCCCCAGCATTTT	CASSQGRQGRASNQPQHF
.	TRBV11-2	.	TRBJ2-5	TGTGCCAGCAGCTTAGATCGGAGCCAAGAGACCCAGTACTTC	CASSLDRSQETQYF
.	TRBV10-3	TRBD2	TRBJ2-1	TGTGCCATCCGCCCCCTCCCGGGACTAGCGGGCAATGAGCAGTTCTTC	CAIRPLPGLAGNEQFF
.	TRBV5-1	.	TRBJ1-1	TGCGCCAGCAGTTCCGGACAGTCCACTGAAGCTTTCTTT	CASSSGQSTEAFF
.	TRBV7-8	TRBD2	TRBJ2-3	TGTGCCAGCAGCCGAGCCTACCGGGGGGGCACAGATACGCAGTATTTT	CASSRAYRGGTDTQYF
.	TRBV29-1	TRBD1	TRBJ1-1	TGCAGCGCTGGGGGCACAGGGGGGTACACTGAAGCTTTCTTT	CSAGGTGGYTEAFF
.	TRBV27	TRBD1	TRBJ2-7	TGTGCCAGCAGTCTAGGACAGGGGGCGTCCTACGAGCAGTACTTC	CASSLGQGASYEQYF
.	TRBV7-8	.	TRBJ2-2	TGTGCCAGCAGCTCCAAGACCAGGGGAAGCGGGGAGCTGTTTTTT	CASSSKTRGSGELFF
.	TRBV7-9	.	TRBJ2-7	TGTGCCAGCAGCTACAGCCCCTACGAGCAGTACTTC	CASSYSPYEQYF
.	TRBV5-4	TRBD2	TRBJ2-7	TGTGCCAGCAGCTTGCGGGGAGGGAAAAGCTACGAGCAGTACTTC	CASSLRGGKSYEQYF
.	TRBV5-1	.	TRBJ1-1	TGCGCCAGCAGACAAGAGGCGAACACTGAAGCTTTCTTT	CASRQEANTEAFF
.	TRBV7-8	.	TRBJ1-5	TGTGCCAGCAGCCGGACGACCAGGGACATCCTAGGGCAGCCCCAGCATTTT	CASSRTTRDILGQPQHF
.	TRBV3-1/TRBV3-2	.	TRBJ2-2	TGTGCCAGCAGTTTGGAGGGGGCAGGCACCGGGGAGCTGTTTTTT	CASSLEGAGTGELFF
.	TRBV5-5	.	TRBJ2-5	TGTGCCAGCAGCCGGGGGACAGTTCAAGAGACCCAGTACTTC	CASSRGTVQETQYF
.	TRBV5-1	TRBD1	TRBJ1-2	TGCGCCAGCAGACCGGGACAGGGGACCAACTATGGCTACACCTTC	CASRPGQGTNYGYTF
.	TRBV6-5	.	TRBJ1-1	TGTGCCAGCAGTTCCGAAGGGGTGGCTTTCTTT	CASSSEGVAFF
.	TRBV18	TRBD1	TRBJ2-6	TGTGCCAACTCACCCGGACAGGGGTGGACTGGGGCCAACGTCCTGACTTTC	CANSPGQGWTGANVLTF
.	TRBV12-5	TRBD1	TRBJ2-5	TGTGCTAGTGGGCCAGACAGGGGGGAGACCCAGTACTTC	CASGPDRGETQYF
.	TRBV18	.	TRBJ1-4	TGTGCCAGCTCACCAGGGACTCCTAATGAAAAACTGTTTTTT	CASSPGTPNEKLFF
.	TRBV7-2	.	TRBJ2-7	TGTGCCAGCAGCTTCTCGGAGTACGAGCAGTACTTC	CASSFSEYEQYF
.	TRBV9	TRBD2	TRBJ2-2	TGTGCCAGCAGCGTAGAACTAGCGGGGTCCTTCGGAACCGGGGAGCTGTTTTTT	CASSVELAGSFGTGELFF